This entry describes one T cell receptor beta chain. This CDR3 is 14 amino acids long. V shed 1 base and J shed 3 bases, with 7 bases lying between them. Germline loops: CDR1 SGHRS, CDR2 YFSETQ. Per the study methods: Researchers report that nucleated cell counts were estimated from reference gene primer amplification. Repertoires were generated with immunoSEQ multiplex PCR, while TCRdb's copy carries only in-frame clones and drops some. Clone size and V and J calls were adopted from that table, with D and trimming inferred from the DNA. The table shows around 50,000 clones, with approximately 82% occurring only once. These data are taken from a study of blood T cell repertoires in COVID-19. The overall study: Researchers got acute and convalescent COVID-19 samples from the United States, Italy and Spain. T cells, B-cell-depleted T cells, or PBMCs supplied cDNA or gDNA.

This chain uses TRBV5-1 with TRBJ1-4, with D perhaps matching TRBD1 (5 bases). This clonotype was sampled from a woman of 80 years or more with acute or convalescent COVID-19. The sample comprised peripheral blood. The CDR3 loop reads CASSLSGSNEKLFF. The DNA for the CDR3 is TGCGCCAGCAGCTTGTCAGGGTCTAATGAAAAACTGTTTTTT.